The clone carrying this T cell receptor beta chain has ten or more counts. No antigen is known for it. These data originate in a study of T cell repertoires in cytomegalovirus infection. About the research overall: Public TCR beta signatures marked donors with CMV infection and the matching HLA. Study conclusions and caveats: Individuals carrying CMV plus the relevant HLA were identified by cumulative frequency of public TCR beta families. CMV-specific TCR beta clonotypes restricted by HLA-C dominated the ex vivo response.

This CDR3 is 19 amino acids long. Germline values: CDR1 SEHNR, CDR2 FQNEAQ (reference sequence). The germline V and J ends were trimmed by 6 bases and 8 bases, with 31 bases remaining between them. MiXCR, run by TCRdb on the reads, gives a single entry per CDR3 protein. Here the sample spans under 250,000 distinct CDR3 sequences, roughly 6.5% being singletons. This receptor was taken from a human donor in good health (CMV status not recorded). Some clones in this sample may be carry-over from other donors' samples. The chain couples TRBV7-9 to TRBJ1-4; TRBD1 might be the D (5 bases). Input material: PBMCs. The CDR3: CASSFTSGAPMLMGEKLFF. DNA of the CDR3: TGTGCCAGCAGTTTTACCTCCGGGGCGCCAATGCTCATGGGGGAAAAACTGTTTTTT.